One and the same sample provided the 21 T cell receptor beta chains below, sequenced in a study of blood T cell repertoires in COVID-19. TCRdb's copy holds only in-frame clones and misses some; the assay was immunoSEQ multiplex PCR. The data show 140,000 to 150,000 clones, with about 82% seen just once and 3% held by the top ten. The sample was peripheral blood. Receptors originate from a woman aged 35 to 49 with active or convalescent COVID-19.

The chain uses TRBV28 and TRBJ1-1; TRBD1 aligns across 8 bases. After removal of 5 bases from V and 0 bases from J, the junction contained 5 bases not matched to a gene. Germline CDR1 MDHEN, CDR2 SYDVKM. This CDR3 is built from 15 residues. The CDR3 region is CASSLLTGVNTEAFF. The CDR3 nucleotides are TGTGCCAGCAGTCTCCTGACAGGGGTGAACACTGAAGCTTTCTTT.

J is TRBJ2-3 and V is TRBV27; D may be TRBD2 (5 bases). V lost 0 bases and J lost 2, with 9 bases in between. Germline V gene sequence: CDR1 MNHEY, CDR2 SMNVEV (reference sequence). The CDR3 runs to 15 residues. The CDR3 here is CASSLSRGYTDTQYF. CDR3 sequence (DNA): TGTGCCAGCAGTTTATCGCGCGGGTACACAGATACGCAGTATTTT.

The chain is built from TRBV25-1 and TRBJ1-4, with no clear D. The CDR3 loop spans 18 amino acids. Germline CDR1 is MGHDK and CDR2 is SYGVNS. V was trimmed by 2 bases and J by 5 bases, leaving 21 bases between them. CDR3: CASSETPNPRGLNEKLFF. CDR3 sequence (DNA): TGTGCCAGCAGTGAAACTCCGAACCCCCGCGGGCTAAATGAAAAACTGTTTTTT. Drawing the rest from reference TRBV25-1 and TRBJ1-4, the complete variable domain is EADIYQTPRYLVIGTGKKITLECSQTMGHDKMYWYQQDPGMELHLIHYSYGVNSTEKGDLSSESTVSRIRTEHFPLTLESARPSHTSQYLCASSETPNPRGLNEKLFFGSGTQLSVL.

The chain links TRBV3-1 (or the pseudogene TRBV3-2) to TRBJ1-2; D is possibly TRBD1 (6 bases). The CDR3 covers 14 residues. V was trimmed by 4 bases and J by 6 bases, leaving 15 bases between them. Germline assignment: CDR1 LGHDT and CDR2 YNNKEL (reference sequence). CDR3 amino acids: CASSPETGSNGYTF. The DNA for the CDR3 is TGTGCCAGCAGCCCTGAAACAGGGTCCAATGGCTACACCTTC.

The gene calls are TRBV28 and TRBJ2-3; TRBD1 is a possible D gene (5 bases). The germline V gene has CDR1 MDHEN and CDR2 SYDVKM. Trimming removed 4 bases from V and 0 bases from J, with 17 bases in between. The CDR3 contains 17 residues. The CDR3 reads CASSYLTGRPSTDTQYF. In nucleotides, the CDR3 is TGTGCCAGCAGTTATCTAACAGGTCGTCCTAGCACAGATACGCAGTATTTT.

A single count supports this clone. The CDR3: CSASRTSDQPQFF. Written as DNA, the CDR3 is TGCAGTGCTAGTAGGACTAGCGATCAACCTCAGTTCTTC. The chain links TRBV20-1 to TRBJ2-1, with TRBD2 matching 9 bases. The J segment lost 13 bases and the V segment lost 3 bases, leaving 10 bases of the junction unmatched. Germline V lookup: CDR1 DFQATT, CDR2 SNEGSKA (reference sequence). The CDR3 totals 13 residues.

The rearrangement joins TRBV19 to TRBJ1-1; possible D gene TRBD1, 5 bases. The germline V gene has CDR1 LNHDA and CDR2 SQIVND (reference sequence). Trimming took off 10 bases at V and 1 base at J, with 10 bases between the two ends. This CDR3 comprises 12 residues. The CDR3 is CATSGQNTEAFF. CDR3 DNA sequence: TGTGCCACCTCAGGGCAGAACACTGAAGCTTTCTTT.

The genes are TRBV5-1 and TRBJ2-5; 7 nucleotides agree with TRBD1. V shed 3 bases, J shed 1 base, and the junction held 9 bases outside the gene matches. Germline loops: CDR1 SGHRS, CDR2 YFSETQ. The CDR3 spans 16 residues. The DNA of the CDR3 is TGCGCCAGCAGCTCCGGACAGGAATCTTTCCAAGAGACCCAGTACTTC. Translating gives CASSSGQESFQETQYF.

The V call is TRBV7-9, the J call TRBJ1-1, with 9 bases matching TRBD1. The CDR3 consists of 14 residues. V was clipped by 5 bases and J by 4 bases; unmatched bases: 5. Germline CDR1 is SEHNR and CDR2 is FQNEAQ (reference sequence). CDR3 in amino acids: CASSLGQGPTEAFF. CDR3 sequence (DNA): TGTGCCAGCAGCCTGGGACAGGGACCCACTGAAGCTTTCTTT.

The CDR3 DNA reads as TGTGCCAGCAGCTTCCAGGGGTCGAGAGAGCAGTACTTC. This sequence encodes CASSFQGSREQYF. This chain links TRBV7-9 with TRBJ2-7; D possibly corresponds to TRBD1 (6 bases). Trimming took off 3 bases at V and 7 bases at J, with 13 bases between the two ends. Germline assignment: CDR1 SEHNR and CDR2 FQNEAQ (reference sequence). The CDR3 has 13 residues.

This sequence joins TRBV7-6 and TRBJ1-1; tentative D call: TRBD1 (6 bases). CDR1 and CDR2 (germline): SGHVS, FNYEAQ. This CDR3 region has 14 residues. Trimming shortened V by 4 bases and J by 0 bases, and 9 bases separated the two germline ends. Here the CDR3 DNA reads TGTGCCAGCAGCTCGGGACAAATGAACACTGAAGCTTTCTTT. The encoded protein is CASSSGQMNTEAFF.

The rearrangement links TRBV27 to TRBJ2-5; tentative D call: TRBD1 (5 bases). The CDR3 is 14 amino acids. Germline V gives CDR1 MNHEY, CDR2 SMNVEV (reference sequence). V lost 6 bases and J lost 5, with 16 bases in between. This CDR3 is CASRGKGVRETQYF. The CDR3 DNA follows: TGTGCCAGCAGAGGTAAAGGGGTAAGGGAGACCCAGTACTTC.

In nucleotides, the CDR3 is TGTGCCTGGAGTGTCTCGACAGGGGCCTATGGCTACACCTTC. Translating gives CAWSVSTGAYGYTF. This chain uses TRBV30 with TRBJ1-2; 8 positions match TRBD1. Germline V gives CDR1 GTSNPN, CDR2 SVGIG (reference sequence). The CDR3 contains 14 residues. The V gene end was trimmed by 0 bases and the J gene end by 4 bases; junction bases not matched to a gene: 4.

The chain recombines TRBV19 with TRBJ1-2; 7 bases match TRBD1. Looked up from germline, CDR1 is LNHDA and CDR2 is SQIVND (reference sequence). The ends lost 7 bases at V and 8 bases at J; junction bases unmatched: 10. The CDR3 sequence is 13 residues long. DNA for the CDR3: TGTGCCAGTATGGGAGGACAGGTCGGGGGCTACACCTTC. Its protein is CASMGGQVGGYTF.

The chain joins TRBV28 to TRBJ1-2; 9 bases match TRBD1. This CDR3 spans 16 amino acids. Trimming at V came to 3 bases and at J to 2 bases, leaving 7 bases not matched to a gene. Per germline, CDR1 MDHEN and CDR2 SYDVKM. CDR3 nucleotides: TGTGCCAGCAGTTTCCAGGGACAGGGCAGAAACTATGGCTACACCTTC. Its translation is CASSFQGQGRNYGYTF.

The rearrangement uses TRBV9 and TRBJ2-5, with TRBD2 identical over 9 bases. Trimming removed 2 bases from V and 2 bases from J; junction bases left unmatched: 1. Per germline, CDR1 SGDLS and CDR2 YYNGEE. There are 14 residues in the CDR3. The CDR3 sequence: CASSVTSGQETQYF. In nucleotides, the CDR3 is TGTGCCAGCAGCGTGACTAGCGGACAAGAGACCCAGTACTTC.

The chain couples TRBV30 to TRBJ1-1; D may be TRBD1 (5 bases). The V end was cut by 0 bases, the J end by 1 base, with 9 bases between. There are 14 residues in the CDR3. Germline CDR1 reads GTSNPN; CDR2 reads SVGIG (reference sequence). CDR3 nucleotide sequence: TGTGCCTGGAGTGTCGGGGGGTGGAACACTGAAGCTTTCTTT. Its protein product is CAWSVGGWNTEAFF.

The chain has TRBV4-3 and TRBJ2-3, with D tentatively TRBD1 (5 bases). Germline V gives CDR1 LGHNA, CDR2 YSLEER. This CDR3 is built from 15 residues. Trimming removed 4 bases from V and 0 bases from J, with 11 bases in between. The CDR3 sequence is CASSPGQGSTDTQYF. CDR3 DNA: TGCGCCAGCAGCCCTGGACAAGGAAGCACAGATACGCAGTATTTT.

This chain links TRBV7-2 with TRBJ1-6; 7 nucleotides agree with TRBD1. CDR1 SGHTA and CDR2 FQGNSA come from the germline V gene. V was pared by 6 bases and J by 13 bases, with 12 bases of the junction left unmatched. This CDR3 region has 14 residues. This CDR3 is CASSLGGDKWPLHF. CDR3 DNA: TGTGCCAGCAGTCTAGGGGGCGACAAGTGGCCCCTCCACTTT.

The genes are TRBV5-4 and TRBJ1-6, with no clear D. Between the trimmed V and J ends, which lost 2 bases and 0 bases, there was a span of 12 bases. The CDR3 covers 17 residues. Germline V gives CDR1 SGHNT, CDR2 YYREEE (reference sequence). The CDR3 region has the DNA TGTGCCAGCAGCTTACGCGGCGGGAGCTCCTATAATTCACCCCTCCACTTT. Translation: CASSLRGGSSYNSPLHF. Full variable domain (rest looked up from reference TRBV5-4 and TRBJ1-6): ETGVTQSPTHLIKTRGQQVTLRCSSQSGHNTVSWYQQALGQGPQFIFQYYREEENGRGNFPPRFSGLQFPNYSSELNVNALELDDSALYLCASSLRGGSSYNSPLHFGNGTRLTVT.

The chain uses TRBV21-1 and TRBJ1-1. TRBV21-1 is recorded as a pseudogene. The CDR3 covers 12 residues. CDR3 amino acids: CAASTGRPEAFF. CDR3 DNA sequence: TGTGCCGCCAGCACAGGGAGGCCTGAAGCTTTCTTT.